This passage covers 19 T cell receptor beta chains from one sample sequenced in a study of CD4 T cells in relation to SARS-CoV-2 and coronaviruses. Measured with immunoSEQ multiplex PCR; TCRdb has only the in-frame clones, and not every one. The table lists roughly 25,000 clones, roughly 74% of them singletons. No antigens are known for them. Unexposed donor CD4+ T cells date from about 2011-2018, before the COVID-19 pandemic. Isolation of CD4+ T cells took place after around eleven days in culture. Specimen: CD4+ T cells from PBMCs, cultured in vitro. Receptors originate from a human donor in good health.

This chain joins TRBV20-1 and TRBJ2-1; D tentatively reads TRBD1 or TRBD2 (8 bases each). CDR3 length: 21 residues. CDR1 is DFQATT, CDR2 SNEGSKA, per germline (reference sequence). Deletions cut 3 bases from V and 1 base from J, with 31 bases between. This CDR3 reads CSASNRGGHRGGGRSYNEQFF. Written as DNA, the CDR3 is TGCAGTGCTAGTAACCGGGGTGGACACAGGGGGGGCGGGAGGTCCTACAATGAGCAGTTCTTC.

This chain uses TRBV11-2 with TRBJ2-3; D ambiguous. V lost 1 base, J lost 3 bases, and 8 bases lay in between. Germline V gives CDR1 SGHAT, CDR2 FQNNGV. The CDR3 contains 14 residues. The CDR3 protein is CASSLVTLTDTQYF. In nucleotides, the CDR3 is TGTGCCAGCAGCTTAGTTACTTTGACAGATACGCAGTATTTT. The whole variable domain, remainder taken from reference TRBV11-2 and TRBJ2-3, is EAGVAQSPRYKIIEKRQSVAFWCNPISGHATLYWYQQILGQGPKLLIQFQNNGVVDDSQLPKDRFSAERLKGVDSTLKIQPAKLEDSAVYLCASSLVTLTDTQYFGPGTRLTVL.

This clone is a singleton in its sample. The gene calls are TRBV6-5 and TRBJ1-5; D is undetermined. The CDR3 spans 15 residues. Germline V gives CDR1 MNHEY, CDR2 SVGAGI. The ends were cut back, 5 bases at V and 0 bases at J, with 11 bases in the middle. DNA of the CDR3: TGTGCCAGCAGTCGGCAGTACTCTAGCAATCAGCCCCAGCATTTT. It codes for CASSRQYSSNQPQHF.

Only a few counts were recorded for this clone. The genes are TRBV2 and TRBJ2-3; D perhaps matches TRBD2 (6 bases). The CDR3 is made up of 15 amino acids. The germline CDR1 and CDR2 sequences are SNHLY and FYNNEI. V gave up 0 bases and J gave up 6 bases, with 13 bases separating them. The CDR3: CASSEARTRGDTQYF. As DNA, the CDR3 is TGTGCCAGCAGTGAAGCGCGGACACGGGGGGATACGCAGTATTTT.

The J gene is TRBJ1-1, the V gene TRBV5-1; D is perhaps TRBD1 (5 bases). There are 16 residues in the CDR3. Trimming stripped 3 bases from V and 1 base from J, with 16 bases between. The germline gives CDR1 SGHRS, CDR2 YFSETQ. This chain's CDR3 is CASSWGDGKPNTEAFF. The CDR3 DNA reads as TGCGCCAGCAGCTGGGGGGACGGTAAACCGAACACTGAAGCTTTCTTT.

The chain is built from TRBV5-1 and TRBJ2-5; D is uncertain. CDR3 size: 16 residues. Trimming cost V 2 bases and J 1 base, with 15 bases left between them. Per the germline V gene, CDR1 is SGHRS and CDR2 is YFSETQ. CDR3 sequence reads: CASSLRSTLAQETQYF. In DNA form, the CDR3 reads TGCGCCAGCAGCTTAAGAAGTACCCTCGCCCAAGAGACCCAGTACTTC.

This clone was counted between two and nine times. The CDR3 nucleotides read TGTGCCAGCAGCTTACGGACAGGGATTGGGCGTTACACCTTC. Its translation: CASSLRTGIGRYTF. The chain couples TRBV11-2 to TRBJ1-2; 8 positions match TRBD1. CDR3 length: 14 residues. Per the germline V gene, CDR1 is SGHAT and CDR2 is FQNNGV. With 2 bases clipped from V and 11 bases from J, the junction kept 10 bases outside the gene matches.

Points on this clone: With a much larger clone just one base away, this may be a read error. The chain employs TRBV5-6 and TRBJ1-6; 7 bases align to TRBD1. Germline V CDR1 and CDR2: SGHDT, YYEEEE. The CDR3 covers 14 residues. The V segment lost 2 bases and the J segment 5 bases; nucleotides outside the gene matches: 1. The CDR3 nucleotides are TGTGCCAGCAGCTTCGGGACAGATAATTCACCCCTCCACTTT. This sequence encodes CASSFGTDNSPLHF.

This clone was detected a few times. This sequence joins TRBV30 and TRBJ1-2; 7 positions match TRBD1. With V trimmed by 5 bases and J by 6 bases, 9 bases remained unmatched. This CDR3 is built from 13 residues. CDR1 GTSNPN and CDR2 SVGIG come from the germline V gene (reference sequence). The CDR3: CAWRAGGVDGYTF. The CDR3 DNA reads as TGTGCCTGGCGGGCAGGGGGAGTGGATGGCTACACCTTC. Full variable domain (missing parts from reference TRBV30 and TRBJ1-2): SQTIHQWPATLVQPVGSPLSLECTVEGTSNPNLYWYRQAAGRGLQLLFYSVGIGQISSEVPQNLSASRPQDRQFILSSKKLLLSDSGFYLCAWRAGGVDGYTFGSGTRLTVV.

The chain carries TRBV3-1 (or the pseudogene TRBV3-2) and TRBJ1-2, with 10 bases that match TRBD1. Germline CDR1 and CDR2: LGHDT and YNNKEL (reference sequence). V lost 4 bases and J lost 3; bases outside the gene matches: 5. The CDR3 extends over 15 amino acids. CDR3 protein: CASSPLTGGDYGYTF. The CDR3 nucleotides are TGTGCCAGCAGCCCCTTGACAGGGGGCGACTATGGCTACACCTTC.

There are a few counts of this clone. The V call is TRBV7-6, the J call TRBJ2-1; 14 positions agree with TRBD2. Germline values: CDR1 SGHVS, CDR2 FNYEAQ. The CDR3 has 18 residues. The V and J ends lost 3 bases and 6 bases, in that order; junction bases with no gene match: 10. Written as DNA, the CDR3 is TGTGCCAGCAGCTTGGGGCCCCGGGGGACTAGCGGGAGCAATGAGCAGTTCTTC. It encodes CASSLGPRGTSGSNEQFF.

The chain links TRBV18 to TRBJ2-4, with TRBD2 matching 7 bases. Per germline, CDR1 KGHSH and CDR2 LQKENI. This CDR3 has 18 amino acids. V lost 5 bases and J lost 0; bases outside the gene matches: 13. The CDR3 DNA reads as TGTGCCAGCTCAAGTACAACCGGGACTAACTTAGCCAAAAACATTCAGTACTTC. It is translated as CASSSTTGTNLAKNIQYF.

The CDR3 DNA reads TGTGCCACCAGTGATTTGACGGTGCCGTATGGCTACACCTTC. This translates into CATSDLTVPYGYTF. The chain uses TRBV24-1 and TRBJ1-2; D is unclear. V lost 0 bases to trimming and J lost 5 bases, with 9 bases between them. The CDR3 spans 14 residues. Germline values: CDR1 KGHDR, CDR2 SFDVKD.

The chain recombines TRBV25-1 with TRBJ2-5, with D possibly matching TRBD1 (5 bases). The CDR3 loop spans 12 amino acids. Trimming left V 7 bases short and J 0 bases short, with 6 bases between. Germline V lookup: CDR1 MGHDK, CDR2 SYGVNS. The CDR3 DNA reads TGTGCCAGCAACAGGTACCAAGAGACCCAGTACTTC. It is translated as CASNRYQETQYF. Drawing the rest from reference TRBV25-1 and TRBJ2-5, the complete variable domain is EADIYQTPRYLVIGTGKKITLECSQTMGHDKMYWYQQDPGMELHLIHYSYGVNSTEKGDLSSESTVSRIRTEHFPLTLESARPSHTSQYLCASNRYQETQYFGPGTRLLVL.

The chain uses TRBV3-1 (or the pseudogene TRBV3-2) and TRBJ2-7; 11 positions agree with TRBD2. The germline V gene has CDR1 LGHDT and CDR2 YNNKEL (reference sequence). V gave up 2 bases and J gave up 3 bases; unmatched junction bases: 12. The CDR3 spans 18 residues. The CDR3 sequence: CASSQSPTSGTSGYEQYF. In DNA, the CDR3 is TGTGCCAGCAGCCAAAGCCCTACTTCCGGGACTAGCGGCTACGAGCAGTACTTC.

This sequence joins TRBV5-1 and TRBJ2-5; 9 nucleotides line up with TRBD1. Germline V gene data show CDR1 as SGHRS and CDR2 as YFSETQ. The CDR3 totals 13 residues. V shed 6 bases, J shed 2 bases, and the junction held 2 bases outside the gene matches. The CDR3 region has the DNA TGCGCCAGCAAGGGGACAGGGCAAGAGACCCAGTACTTC. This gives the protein CASKGTGQETQYF.

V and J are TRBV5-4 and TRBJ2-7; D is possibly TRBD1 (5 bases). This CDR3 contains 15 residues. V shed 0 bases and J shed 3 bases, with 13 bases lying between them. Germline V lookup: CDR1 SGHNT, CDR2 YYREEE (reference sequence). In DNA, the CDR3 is TGTGCCAGCAGCTTGGACGGAGACAGTGGCTACGAGCAGTACTTC. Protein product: CASSLDGDSGYEQYF.

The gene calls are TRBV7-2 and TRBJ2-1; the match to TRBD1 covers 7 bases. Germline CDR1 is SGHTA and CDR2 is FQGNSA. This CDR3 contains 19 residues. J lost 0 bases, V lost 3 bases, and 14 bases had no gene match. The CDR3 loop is CASSLELRGLIGSYNEQFF. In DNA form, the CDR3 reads TGTGCCAGCAGCTTGGAATTGAGGGGGCTTATCGGCTCCTACAATGAGCAGTTCTTC.

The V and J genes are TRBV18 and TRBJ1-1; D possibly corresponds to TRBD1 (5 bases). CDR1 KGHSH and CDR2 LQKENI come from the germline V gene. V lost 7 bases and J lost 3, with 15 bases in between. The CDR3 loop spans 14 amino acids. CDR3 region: CASCQGIGYTEAFF. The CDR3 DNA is TGTGCCAGCTGTCAGGGAATTGGGTACACTGAAGCTTTCTTT.